This passage covers 32 T cell receptor beta chains from one sample sequenced in a study of cytomegalovirus exposure and HLA in healthy donors. A multiplex PCR was run with 60 Vbeta primers and 13 Jbeta primers. Using immunoSEQ multiplex PCR, the repertoire was profiled, and TCRdb retains in-frame clones only, with some absent. The table lists about 100,000 clones, under 80% of them singletons, with about 4.3% in the top ten. Specimen: PBMCs. The source is a woman younger than 30 in good health and CMV-seropositive.

The chain joins TRBV5-8 to TRBJ1-1, with 7 bases that match TRBD1. Germline V gene lookup returns CDR1 SGHTS and CDR2 YDEGEE. Trimming at V came to 5 bases and at J to 1 base, leaving 5 bases not matched to a gene. This CDR3 spans 14 amino acids. CDR3 loop: CASRTGQQNTEAFF. CDR3 DNA: TGTGCCAGCAGGACGGGACAGCAGAACACTGAAGCTTTCTTT. The full variable domain, with the rest looked up from reference TRBV5-8 and TRBJ1-1, is EAGVTQSPTHLIKTRGQQATLRCSPISGHTSVYWYQQALGLGLQFLLWYDEGEERNRGNFPPRFSGRQFPNYSSELNVNALELEDSALYLCASRTGQQNTEAFFGQGTRLTVV.

The V call is TRBV19, the J call TRBJ2-5, with D perhaps matching TRBD2 (6 bases). The germline V gene has CDR1 LNHDA and CDR2 SQIVND (reference sequence). Trimming removed 3 bases from V and 4 bases from J, with 18 bases in between. The CDR3 contains 16 residues. CDR3: CASSIGREWRGETQYF. The CDR3 nucleotides read TGTGCCAGTAGTATTGGCAGGGAATGGAGGGGAGAGACCCAGTACTTC.

The CDR3 loop reads CASRPPGEKLFF. The DNA for the CDR3 is TGTGCCAGCAGACCCCCGGGGGAAAAACTGTTTTTT. The chain has TRBV2 and TRBJ1-4, with D hard to call. CDR1 is SNHLY, CDR2 FYNNEI, per germline. V was pared by 6 bases and J by 8 bases, with 10 bases between. This CDR3 has 12 residues.

V gene TRBV4-2 combines with J gene TRBJ2-7; TRBD2 agrees at 7 bases. Germline assignment: CDR1 LGHNA and CDR2 YNFKEQ. CDR3 length: 16 amino acids. V was clipped by 1 base and J by 0 bases; unmatched bases: 6. This CDR3 is CASSQASGEASYEQYF. DNA of the CDR3: TGTGCCAGCAGCCAAGCGAGCGGGGAGGCCTCCTACGAGCAGTACTTC.

The V call is TRBV10-3, the J call TRBJ1-3, with D possibly matching TRBD1 (6 bases). The germline V gene has CDR1 ENHRY and CDR2 SYGVKD. This CDR3 has 14 residues. V shed 5 bases and J shed 7 bases, with 15 bases lying between them. This CDR3 reads CAISQQGEENTIYF. The DNA of the CDR3 is TGTGCCATCAGTCAACAGGGAGAGGAGAACACCATATATTTT.

This clone was counted between two and nine times. The gene calls are TRBV6-5 and TRBJ1-1, with TRBD1 matching 8 bases. CDR1 and CDR2 from the germline V gene are MNHEY and SVGAGI. This CDR3 comprises 15 residues. The J segment lost 4 bases and the V segment lost 2 bases, leaving 6 bases of the junction unmatched. The CDR3 nucleotides are TGTGCCAGCAGTTACAAACAGGGGGGGATCACTGAAGCTTTCTTT. The encoded protein is CASSYKQGGITEAFF.

This clone was seen more than once but under ten times. DNA for the CDR3: TGTGCCAGCAGCTTAGTGGCGAACACTGAAGCTTTCTTT. Translation: CASSLVANTEAFF. The V and J genes are TRBV7-8 and TRBJ1-1; D remains ambiguous. The CDR3 has 13 amino acids. The germline V gene has CDR1 SGHVS and CDR2 FQNEAQ. Trimming took 1 base from V and 1 from J, leaving 4 bases between them.

In its sample, this clone was seen once. This sequence joins TRBV19 and TRBJ2-7, with 8 bases matching TRBD2. The V gene's germline CDR1 is LNHDA and CDR2 SQIVND (reference sequence). The CDR3 contains 14 residues. V lost 5 bases and J lost 1; bases outside the gene matches: 4. CDR3 sequence (DNA): TGTGCCAGTAGTTGGGTAGCGGGGTCCTACGAGCAGTACTTC. This translates into CASSWVAGSYEQYF.

The chain combines TRBV7-3 with TRBJ2-1, with unresolved D. Germline loops: CDR1 SGHTA, CDR2 FQGTGA. The V gene lost 0 bases and the J gene lost 8 bases, with 11 bases spanning the gap. The CDR3 consists of 14 residues. The CDR3 loop reads CASSLTVPADEQFF. CDR3 nucleotides: TGTGCCAGCAGCTTAACGGTCCCGGCGGATGAGCAGTTCTTC.

The genes are TRBV6-1 and TRBJ2-7; 8 bases map to TRBD2. Germline CDR1 reads MNHNS; CDR2 reads SASEGT. The CDR3 is 15 amino acids. Trimming took 2 bases from V and 4 from J; bases not matched to a gene: 7. DNA of the CDR3: TGTGCCAGCAGTGAAAGCGGGGGCGCGGGATACGAGCAGTACTTC. Its translation is CASSESGGAGYEQYF.

The rearrangement uses TRBV27 and TRBJ1-1; perhaps TRBD1 as D (6 bases). The CDR3 loop spans 15 amino acids. Trimming stripped 11 bases from V and 0 bases from J, with 19 bases between. The germline V gene encodes CDR1 MNHEY and CDR2 SMNVEV (reference sequence). CDR3 in DNA: TGTGCCGCTGGGGGCAGGGTCGGCGTGAACACTGAAGCTTTCTTT. Translation: CAAGGRVGVNTEAFF.

A single count supports this clone. V and J are TRBV4-1 and TRBJ2-7, with 10 bases aligning to TRBD1. V lost 3 bases, J lost 2 bases, and 16 bases stayed unmatched. CDR1 MGHRA and CDR2 YSYEKL come from the germline V gene. This CDR3 has 19 amino acids. CDR3 in DNA: TGCGCCAGCAGCCAGTTACCAGGACAGGGGGGCTACTACACCTACGAGCAGTACTTC. Translated, it gives CASSQLPGQGGYYTYEQYF.

The rearrangement links TRBV11-1 to TRBJ2-5; D remains ambiguous. Looked up from germline, CDR1 is SGHAT and CDR2 is FQDESV (reference sequence). The germline V and J ends were trimmed by 3 bases and 4 bases, with 12 bases remaining between them. CDR3 length: 14 residues. The CDR3 DNA sequence: TGTGCCAGCAGCTTTGGAGCTGGTGCAGAGACCCAGTACTTC. It yields the protein CASSFGAGAETQYF.

This clone was counted between two and nine times. The CDR3 sequence: CASAEGSLTGGYTF. Here the CDR3 DNA reads TGTGCCAGCGCCGAAGGGAGTCTAACTGGTGGCTACACCTTC. The V and J genes are TRBV6-1 and TRBJ1-2, with D unclear. V was pared by 8 bases and J by 7 bases, with 20 bases between. The CDR3 spans 14 residues. Per the germline V gene, CDR1 is MNHNS and CDR2 is SASEGT.

The V call is TRBV15, the J call TRBJ1-3, with TRBD1 identical over 9 bases. The germline V gene has CDR1 LNHNV and CDR2 YYDKDF (reference sequence). The V segment lost 2 bases and the J segment 2 bases; nucleotides outside the gene matches: 1. CDR3 length equals 15 residues. The CDR3 DNA is TGTGCCACCAGCAGAACAGGGGGCACTGGAAACACCATATATTTT. Translation gives CATSRTGGTGNTIYF.

A few counts support this clone. The V call is TRBV30, the J call TRBJ1-3; 8 nucleotides align to TRBD1. CDR3 length: 20 amino acids. Germline values: CDR1 GTSNPN, CDR2 SVGIG (reference sequence). J was trimmed by 5 bases and V by 0 bases; bases with no gene match: 21. This CDR3 is CAWSVPVATQETGARNTIYF. CDR3 in DNA: TGTGCCTGGAGTGTACCGGTGGCGACACAAGAGACAGGGGCTCGAAACACCATATATTTT. Together with reference TRBV30 and TRBJ1-3, the CDR3 gives the full variable domain: SQTIHQWPATLVQPVGSPLSLECTVEGTSNPNLYWYRQAAGRGLQLLFYSVGIGQISSEVPQNLSASRPQDRQFILSSKKLLLSDSGFYLCAWSVPVATQETGARNTIYFGEGSWLTVV.

In its sample, this clone was seen a few times. This chain joins TRBV4-1 and TRBJ2-1; D gene ambiguous. The CDR3 runs to 12 residues. V lost 3 bases and J 4 bases, leaving 4 bases between the germline ends. Germline V gives CDR1 MGHRA, CDR2 YSYEKL. In DNA form, the CDR3 reads TGCGCCAGCAGCCACCAGTACAATGAGCAGTTCTTC. Translating gives CASSHQYNEQFF.

The rearrangement joins TRBV5-4 to TRBJ1-2; no clear D. The germline V gene has CDR1 SGHNT and CDR2 YYREEE (reference sequence). The CDR3 contains 13 residues. V was trimmed by 0 bases and J by 5 bases, leaving 8 bases between them. The chain's CDR3 is CASSLEQSYGYTF. The DNA of the CDR3 is TGTGCCAGCAGCTTGGAACAGTCATATGGCTACACCTTC. The full variable domain, its missing parts supplied by reference TRBV5-4 and TRBJ1-2, is ETGVTQSPTHLIKTRGQQVTLRCSSQSGHNTVSWYQQALGQGPQFIFQYYREEENGRGNFPPRFSGLQFPNYSSELNVNALELDDSALYLCASSLEQSYGYTFGSGTRLTVV.

V is TRBV28 and J is TRBJ2-6, with D possibly TRBD1 on 6 matching bases. The CDR3 totals 17 residues. V shed 9 bases and J shed 5 bases, with 23 bases lying between them. Germline V gives CDR1 MDHEN, CDR2 SYDVKM. CDR3 bases: TGTGCCAGGTCCCGGGTGATGATCAGGGGTCGGGCCAACGTCCTGACTTTC. Protein sequence: CARSRVMIRGRANVLTF.

This chain connects TRBV19 to TRBJ2-1, with a weak D call TRBD1 (6 bases). The CDR3 has 11 amino acids. Trimming removed 7 bases at V and 10 bases at J, with 11 bases between. Germline V gene lookup returns CDR1 LNHDA and CDR2 SQIVND (reference sequence). The CDR3 spells CASTTGLEQFF. Here the CDR3 DNA reads TGTGCCAGTACCACAGGGCTCGAGCAGTTCTTC.

The chain couples TRBV30 to TRBJ1-1; D is ambiguous. The CDR3 is made up of 11 amino acids. CDR1 is GTSNPN, CDR2 SVGIG, per germline (reference sequence). Trimming removed 1 base from V and 10 bases from J, with 10 bases in between. The CDR3 region has the DNA TGTGCCTGGAGTGCCCCCGCCGGAGCTTTCTTT. It yields the protein CAWSAPAGAFF.

The rearrangement uses TRBV10-3 and TRBJ1-5; perhaps TRBD1 as D (6 bases). The CDR3 is 13 residues long. V was pared by 6 bases and J by 3 bases, with 9 bases between. CDR1 is ENHRY, CDR2 SYGVKD, per germline. CDR3 in DNA: TGTGCCATCAGGAGGACAGACAATCAGCCCCAGCATTTT. Amino acid sequence: CAIRRTDNQPQHF.

A single count supports this clone. The chain joins TRBV5-7 to TRBJ1-1, with D possibly TRBD1 on 5 matching bases. TRBV5-7 is labeled an ORF, and its function is uncertain. V dropped 0 bases and J dropped 7 bases, with 10 bases sitting between them. The CDR3 loop spans 13 amino acids. CDR3 sequence reads: CASSLGRGVEAFF. The CDR3 nucleotides are TGTGCCAGCAGCTTGGGGCGGGGCGTTGAAGCTTTCTTT.

This clone was seen a handful of times. J is TRBJ2-2 and V is TRBV6-4; 9 bases are shared with TRBD2. CDR1 MRHNA and CDR2 SNTAGT come from the germline V gene. The length of the CDR3 is 16 residues. Unmatched junction bases numbered 8, after V lost 3 bases and J lost 6 bases. The CDR3 is CASSEAEREAAGELFF. The CDR3 DNA reads TGTGCCAGCAGTGAGGCCGAGCGGGAGGCTGCCGGGGAGCTGTTTTTT.

This clone turned up a few times. The V gene is TRBV7-2, the J gene TRBJ1-6; 10 bases are a match to TRBD1. There are 16 residues in the CDR3. Germline loops: CDR1 SGHTA, CDR2 FQGNSA. V was clipped by 6 bases and J by 9 bases; unmatched bases: 11. The CDR3 protein is CASRNGGTGDGSPLHF. In DNA, the CDR3 is TGTGCCAGCAGGAACGGGGGGACAGGGGACGGTTCACCCCTCCACTTT.

J is TRBJ2-1 and V is TRBV6-4; D is ambiguous. Germline CDR1 and CDR2: MRHNA and SNTAGT. Trimming cost V 4 bases and J 6 bases, with 13 bases left between them. The CDR3 covers 14 residues. CDR3 DNA sequence: TGTGCCAGCAGTGCCTTCCTATGGTCCAATGAGCAGTTCTTC. Protein: CASSAFLWSNEQFF.

The rearrangement joins TRBV2 to TRBJ2-5, with no clear D. The germline gives CDR1 SNHLY, CDR2 FYNNEI. This CDR3 region has 11 residues. V shed 6 bases and J shed 1 base, with 3 bases lying between them. The CDR3 coding sequence is TGTGCCAGCAGCTTCCAAGAGACCCAGTACTTC. Its translation is CASSFQETQYF.

This clone was counted only a few times. The rearrangement uses TRBV18 and TRBJ2-1; D might be TRBD1 (6 bases). V was trimmed by 9 bases and J by 0 bases, leaving 9 bases between them. CDR3 length equals 13 residues. Germline-derived CDR1 and CDR2 are KGHSH and LQKENI. DNA for the CDR3: TGTGCCAGTCAGGGGAGCTCCTACAATGAGCAGTTCTTC. As protein: CASQGSSYNEQFF.

The rearrangement uses TRBV18 and TRBJ1-1; TRBD1 matches 7 bases. Trimming cost V 2 bases and J 5 bases; bases outside gene matches: 2. This CDR3 comprises 13 residues. Germline V gene data show CDR1 as KGHSH and CDR2 as LQKENI. For the CDR3, the DNA is TGTGCCAGCTCACCAGACAGGGAGACTGAAGCTTTCTTT. It codes for CASSPDRETEAFF.

This clone was detected only a few times. This chain connects TRBV4-2 to TRBJ2-7; D is possibly TRBD2 (6 bases). Germline V CDR1 and CDR2: LGHNA, YNFKEQ. The CDR3 runs to 15 residues. The V end was cut by 0 bases, the J end by 1 base, with 10 bases between. The chain's CDR3 is CASSQEAEGSYEQYF. For the CDR3, the DNA is TGTGCCAGCAGCCAAGAGGCGGAGGGGTCCTACGAGCAGTACTTC.

The chain employs TRBV29-1 and TRBJ2-6, with 7 bases lining up with TRBD1. The CDR3 is made up of 16 amino acids. J was trimmed by 0 bases and V by 7 bases; bases with no gene match: 9. Per germline, CDR1 SQVTM and CDR2 ANQGSEA. The CDR3 region is CSATGTVSSGANVLTF. The CDR3 DNA reads as TGCAGCGCTACCGGGACAGTTTCCTCTGGGGCCAACGTCCTGACTTTC.

This clone was recorded once. The V and J genes are TRBV15 and TRBJ2-7; 9 nucleotides line up with TRBD2. CDR3 length equals 14 residues. Germline-derived CDR1 and CDR2 are LNHNV and YYDKDF (reference sequence). V was pared by 2 bases and J by 2 bases, with 1 base of the junction left unmatched. This chain's CDR3 is CATSRLAGAYEQYF. CDR3 bases: TGTGCCACCAGCAGATTAGCGGGGGCCTACGAGCAGTACTTC.